This T cell receptor beta chain is drawn from a study of post-analysis software for immune sequencing data. About the study: Progressive-relapsing, secondary progressive and relapsing-remitting multiple sclerosis were among the disease courses included. Study-level findings and limits: Batch-mates among the samples co-clustered strongly by F measure. Five TRBV segments, including TRBV5-6, TRBV5-1 and TRBV20-1, were more frequent in patients than controls. Those with multiple sclerosis, the patient group, showed significantly lower normalized Chao1 diversity than controls.

Concerning this clonotype itself: Its antigen is currently unknown.

Carried by the TCR beta cDNA libraries were unique molecular identifiers. Once about 0.85 to 10 million T cells were used, roughly 0.5 million cDNA molecules resulted. TCRdb analysed the PCR reads with MiXCR anew, one entry per CDR3 protein. The sample shows about 430,000 distinct CDR3 sequences, 30% to 40% of them seen only once. Trimming took off 3 bases at V and 2 bases at J, with 13 bases between the two ends. CDR3 length equals 15 residues. The V gene's germline CDR1 is LNHNV and CDR2 YYDKDF (reference sequence). The J gene is TRBJ1-2, the V gene TRBV15; D not certain. The sequenced sample consisted of blood. The clonotype originates from a girl aged 2 to 10 with multiple sclerosis. In DNA form, the CDR3 reads TGTGCCACCAGCAGGGAGGGATTCGGGAACTATGGCTACACCTTC. Residues: CATSREGFGNYGYTF.